This T cell receptor beta chain was found in a study of T cells in Graves' hyperthyroidism and ophthalmopathy. This clonotype was found many times. The CDR3 regions of TCR beta were amplified from RNA transcripts. TCR CDR3 underwent first-round RT-PCR with the HTBI primer set. Via MiXCR, TCRdb re-called the multiplex PCR reads, giving one row per CDR3 protein. The table records hundreds of thousands of distinct CDR3 sequences, roughly a fifth of them present only once. Patients having uncontrolled infection, another autoimmune disease, pregnancy or lactation were not included. Orbital computed tomography, thyroid ultrasound, serum thyroxine and TRAb, and clinical symptoms together informed the diagnoses. This CDR3 spans 13 amino acids. Germline assignment: CDR1 MNHEY and CDR2 SMNVEV (reference sequence). Trimming shortened V by 5 bases and J by 4 bases, and 10 bases separated the two germline ends.

The chain carries TRBV27 and TRBJ2-3; no definite D call. Sample: blood. The clonotype originates from a man between 50 and 59 years old with Graves' ophthalmopathy. Here the CDR3 reads CASSPYLADTQYF. For the CDR3, the DNA is TGTGCCAGCAGTCCCTACCTCGCAGATACGCAGTATTTT.